A single sample gave rise to the 28 T cell receptor beta chains below, sequenced in a study of early T cells in non-severe SARS-CoV-2 infection. MiXCR, applied by TCRdb to the 5' RACE reads, yields one record per CDR3 protein. The repertoire consists of 65,000 to 85,000 distinct CDR3 sequences, with around a sixth occurring once and the leading ten covering roughly an eighth. Source material: whole blood. The receptors come from an adult who was a healthcare worker with PCR-confirmed SARS-CoV-2 infection or an uninfected control (not recorded which).

This clonotype was recorded a few times. The J gene is TRBJ2-3, the V gene TRBV27; 10 bases are a match to TRBD2. The CDR3 is 12 residues long. V lost 6 bases to trimming and J lost 8 bases; unmatched junction nucleotides: 2. Germline values: CDR1 MNHEY, CDR2 SMNVEV (reference sequence). Here the CDR3 reads CASSLAGATQYF. CDR3 DNA sequence: TGTGCCAGCAGCCTAGCGGGAGCTACGCAGTATTTT.

The J gene is TRBJ2-7, the V gene TRBV28; TRBD1 agrees at 7 bases. The J segment lost 6 bases and the V segment lost 4 bases, leaving 6 bases of the junction unmatched. Germline lookup yields CDR1 MDHEN and CDR2 SYDVKM. This CDR3 spans 13 amino acids. The DNA for the CDR3 is TGTGCCAGCAGTTCCCCGGGACAGCTCGAGCAGTACTTC. Translation gives CASSSPGQLEQYF.

The chain carries TRBV5-1 and TRBJ1-2; D may be TRBD1 (5 bases). Trimming took off 2 bases at V and 6 bases at J, with 17 bases between the two ends. The CDR3 is 15 residues long. Germline V gene data show CDR1 as SGHRS and CDR2 as YFSETQ. The CDR3 protein is CASSFRDRSLDGYTF. DNA for the CDR3: TGCGCCAGCAGCTTCCGTGACAGATCTCTAGATGGCTACACCTTC.

This clonotype was recorded a few times. The CDR3 bases are TGTGCCAGCAGCACCCCGGAACGTGGAGGTGGAGATACGCAGTATTTT. Its translation is CASSTPERGGGDTQYF. The chain combines TRBV7-3 with TRBJ2-3, with D possibly being TRBD2 (5 bases). The CDR3 contains 16 residues. V was trimmed by 5 bases and J by 5 bases, leaving 20 bases between them. CDR1 SGHTA and CDR2 FQGTGA come from the germline V gene.

This clonotype was seen only a few times. The V gene is TRBV7-2, the J gene TRBJ2-5, with 8 bases identical to TRBD1. CDR3 length equals 18 residues. The germline V gene encodes CDR1 SGHTA and CDR2 FQGNSA. Trimming cost V 3 bases and J 3 bases; bases outside gene matches: 15. The DNA of the CDR3 is TGTGCCAGCAGCTTTCGCGTTACCGGACAGGGTCGAAAAGAGACCCAGTACTTC. Amino acids: CASSFRVTGQGRKETQYF.

Concerning this clonotype: Just one base apart from a much larger clone, this may be a read error. The V call is TRBV28, the J call TRBJ1-1; 12 positions agree with TRBD1. The germline gives CDR1 MDHEN, CDR2 SYDVKM. This CDR3 comprises 14 residues. The CDR3 DNA sequence: TGTTCCAGCAGCCCGGGACAGGGGGCGGGTGAAGCTTTCTTT. Translating gives CSSSPGQGAGEAFF.

The chain has TRBV28 and TRBJ1-5; D remains unclear. Trimming took 6 bases from V and 1 from J, leaving 7 bases between them. The CDR3 runs 13 residues. Germline V lookup: CDR1 MDHEN, CDR2 SYDVKM. The DNA for the CDR3 is TGTGCCAGCAGGCTCCTAAGCAATCAGCCCCAGCATTTT. Its translation: CASRLLSNQPQHF.

The rearrangement uses TRBV5-1 and TRBJ2-1, with D tentatively TRBD2 (6 bases). The V end was cut by 0 bases, the J end by 7 bases, with 14 bases between. Germline assignment: CDR1 SGHRS and CDR2 YFSETQ. The CDR3 loop spans 15 amino acids. Written as DNA, the CDR3 is TGCGCCAGCAGCTTGGGCGGGACGGAGGATAATGAGCAGTTCTTC. It yields the protein CASSLGGTEDNEQFF.

The chain employs TRBV7-3 and TRBJ1-5, with D uncertain. The CDR3 spans 16 residues. CDR1 is SGHTA and CDR2 is FQGTGA in the germline V gene. The V and J ends lost 1 base and 3 bases respectively, with 13 bases between them. CDR3 sequence: CASSLKSSHFNQPQHF. In DNA, the CDR3 is TGTGCCAGCAGCTTAAAAAGTTCGCACTTCAATCAGCCCCAGCATTTT.

This chain joins TRBV11-3 and TRBJ2-5; D is perhaps TRBD1 or TRBD2 (5 bases each). CDR1 SGHNT and CDR2 YENEEA come from the germline V gene. Trimming took 6 bases from V and 7 from J, leaving 15 bases between them. This CDR3 is 13 amino acids long. This chain's CDR3 is CASSFRDGGTQYF. As DNA, the CDR3 is TGTGCCAGCAGTTTTAGGGATGGGGGGACCCAGTACTTC.

This clonotype was detected ten times or more. The genes are TRBV5-5 and TRBJ2-3, with D tentatively TRBD2 (5 bases). Per germline, CDR1 SGHKS and CDR2 YYEKEE (reference sequence). Trimming took off 0 bases at V and 2 bases at J, with 13 bases between the two ends. The CDR3 consists of 16 residues. CDR3 protein: CASSLGLPTFTDTQYF. CDR3 coding DNA: TGTGCCAGCAGCTTGGGACTACCTACATTCACAGATACGCAGTATTTT. Using reference TRBV5-5 and TRBJ2-3 for the parts outside the CDR3, the full variable domain is DAGVTQSPTHLIKTRGQQVTLRCSPISGHKSVSWYQQVLGQGPQFIFQYYEKEERGRGNFPDRFSARQFPNYSSELNVNALLLGDSALYLCASSLGLPTFTDTQYFGPGTRLTVL.

This chain connects TRBV6-2 or TRBV6-3 to TRBJ2-2; 12 bases are shared with TRBD2. Trimming removed 2 bases from V and 6 bases from J; junction bases left unmatched: 4. The CDR3 covers 16 residues. The germline CDR1 and CDR2 sequences are MNHEY and SVGEGT. CDR3: CASSYPSGRASGELFF. As DNA, the CDR3 is TGTGCCAGCAGTTACCCTAGCGGGAGGGCCTCCGGGGAGCTGTTTTTT.

J is TRBJ1-2 and V is TRBV28, with a tentative D call TRBD1 (6 bases). The CDR3 has 12 residues. Trimming took 4 bases from V and 6 from J, leaving 9 bases between them. CDR1 is MDHEN and CDR2 is SYDVKM in the germline V gene. Here the CDR3 reads CASSSNRDGYTF. Here the CDR3 DNA reads TGTGCCAGCAGTTCAAACAGGGATGGCTACACCTTC.

For the CDR3, the DNA is TGTGCCAGCAGCGCACAAGGCGACACCGGGGAGCTGTTTTTT. Its translation: CASSAQGDTGELFF. This rearrangement joins TRBV6-4 to TRBJ2-2; D gene unclear. The V gene lost 6 bases and the J gene lost 3 bases, with 11 bases spanning the gap. The CDR3 contains 14 residues. CDR1 MRHNA and CDR2 SNTAGT come from the germline V gene.

This sequence joins TRBV18 and TRBJ1-4; 7 bases agree with TRBD1. V was pared by 3 bases and J by 6 bases, with 4 bases of the junction left unmatched. The germline V gene encodes CDR1 KGHSH and CDR2 LQKENI. The CDR3 is 14 residues long. The CDR3 sequence is CASSPQGGHEKLFF. The CDR3 nucleotides read TGTGCCAGCTCACCTCAGGGGGGACATGAAAAACTGTTTTTT.

The chain links TRBV14 to TRBJ2-5, with D perhaps being TRBD1 or TRBD2 (5 bases each). Germline V gene lookup returns CDR1 SGHDN and CDR2 FVKESK. There are 16 residues in the CDR3. With 0 bases removed from V and 5 bases from J, the gap between germline ends came to 16 bases. CDR3 bases: TGTGCCAGCAGCCAAGATCGGTCGGGGCCGCGGGAGACCCAGTACTTC. It encodes CASSQDRSGPRETQYF.

The gene calls are TRBV5-1 and TRBJ2-7, with TRBD1 matching over 10 bases. The CDR3 runs 17 residues. V lost 3 bases, J lost 4 bases, and 13 bases stayed unmatched. Germline-derived CDR1 and CDR2 are SGHRS and YFSETQ. The CDR3 nucleotides are TGCGCCAGCAGCTCGCATTGGACCGGGACAGGGGCTTACGAGCAGTACTTC. Amino acid sequence: CASSSHWTGTGAYEQYF. The variable domain in full, with the rest retrieved from reference TRBV5-1 and TRBJ2-7, is KAGVTQTPRYLIKTRGQQVTLSCSPISGHRSVSWYQQTPGQGLQFLFEYFSETQRNKGNFPGRFSGRQFSNSRSEMNVSTLELGDSALYLCASSSHWTGTGAYEQYFGPGTRLTVT.

This clonotype was counted between two and nine times. The chain employs TRBV6-5 and TRBJ1-5; D is possibly TRBD1 (5 bases). V was trimmed by 5 bases and J by 2 bases, leaving 10 bases between them. The length of the CDR3 is 14 residues. The V gene's germline CDR1 is MNHEY and CDR2 SVGAGI. In nucleotides, the CDR3 is TGTGCCAGCAGTCGACAGAAAGGCAATCAGCCCCAGCATTTT. It is translated as CASSRQKGNQPQHF.

This clonotype was detected only a few times. This chain connects TRBV13 to TRBJ1-6, with a weak D call TRBD1 (5 bases). V was trimmed by 0 bases and J by 7 bases, leaving 10 bases between them. Germline lookup yields CDR1 PRHDT and CDR2 FYEKMQ (reference sequence). There are 15 residues in the CDR3. The CDR3 loop reads CASSLGGTHNSPLHF. CDR3 bases: TGTGCCAGCAGCTTAGGGGGGACCCACAATTCACCCCTCCACTTT.

In this sample, this clonotype turned up many times. The chain uses TRBV7-9 and TRBJ2-3; D is unresolved. V gave up 2 bases and J gave up 6 bases, with 9 bases separating them. CDR1 SEHNR and CDR2 FQNEAQ come from the germline V gene (reference sequence). The CDR3 loop spans 13 amino acids. DNA of the CDR3: TGTGCCAGCAGCTTACTACTTGGGGATACGCAGTATTTT. It yields the protein CASSLLLGDTQYF. Combining the CDR3 with reference TRBV7-9 and TRBJ2-3 gives the whole variable domain DTGVSQNPRHKITKRGQNVTFRCDPISEHNRLYWYRQTLGQGPEFLTYFQNEAQLEKSRLLSDRFSAERPKGSFSTLEIQRTEQGDSAMYLCASSLLLGDTQYFGPGTRLTVL.

The rearrangement uses TRBV28 and TRBJ1-1, with 7 bases matching TRBD1. Per germline, CDR1 MDHEN and CDR2 SYDVKM. Trimming removed 2 bases from V and 5 bases from J; junction bases left unmatched: 5. The CDR3 runs to 14 residues. CDR3 sequence: CASSLVGGNTEAFF. In nucleotides, the CDR3 is TGTGCCAGCAGTTTAGTAGGGGGCAATACTGAAGCTTTCTTT.

This chain connects TRBV12-3 or TRBV12-4 to TRBJ2-7; tentative D call: TRBD1 (6 bases). The CDR3 runs to 12 residues. Deletions cut 1 base from V and 6 bases from J, with 7 bases between. The CDR3 bases are TGTGCCAGCAGTTTAGGAGGGGGCGAGCAGTACTTC. This translates into CASSLGGGEQYF.

The J gene is TRBJ2-3, the V gene TRBV2; D is undetermined. Per germline, CDR1 SNHLY and CDR2 FYNNEI. V was pared by 3 bases and J by 2 bases, with 9 bases between. The CDR3 length is 14 residues. CDR3 DNA: TGTGCCAGCAGTGAGGACGGATCCACAGATACGCAGTATTTT. Translation: CASSEDGSTDTQYF.

The CDR3 loop is CSVEARDRDNSYEQYF. CDR3 nucleotides: TGCAGCGTTGAAGCCCGGGACAGGGACAACTCCTACGAGCAGTACTTC. The chain links TRBV29-1 to TRBJ2-7; 9 bases map to TRBD1. The length of the CDR3 is 16 residues. The V gene end was trimmed by 1 base and the J gene end by 0 bases; junction bases not matched to a gene: 7. CDR1 and CDR2 from the germline V gene are SQVTM and ANQGSEA.

This clonotype was seen ten or more times. The gene calls are TRBV5-6 and TRBJ1-1; TRBD1 matches 7 bases. V was pared by 4 bases and J by 7 bases, with 10 bases of the junction left unmatched. The CDR3 sequence is 14 residues long. Germline CDR1 is SGHDT and CDR2 is YYEEEE. The CDR3 loop is CASSREGANGEAFF. The DNA for the CDR3 is TGTGCCAGCAGCCGCGAGGGGGCAAATGGTGAAGCTTTCTTT.

This clonotype was detected a few times. The chain recombines TRBV10-3 with TRBJ1-6, with 8 positions matching TRBD1. The CDR3 loop spans 16 amino acids. With V trimmed by 4 bases and J by 8 bases, 10 bases remained unmatched. Germline V CDR1 and CDR2: ENHRY, SYGVKD. DNA of the CDR3: TGTGCCATCAGTGGGGCCTGGACAGGGACCTATTCACCCCTCCACTTT. Its protein product is CAISGAWTGTYSPLHF.

As to this clonotype: A junction end diverges from the germline sequence, so it may reflect a read error. This chain links TRBV11-1 with TRBJ2-2; TRBD2 matches 9 bases. This CDR3 is built from 15 residues. In germline, CDR1 is SGHAT, CDR2 FQDESV (reference sequence). The CDR3 loop is CASSIAGVATGELFF. CDR3 coding DNA: TGTGCCAGCAGCATAGCGGGAGTTGCCACCGGGGAGCTGTTTTTT. Full variable domain (outside the CDR3, taken from reference TRBV11-1 and TRBJ2-2): EAEVAQSPRYKITEKSQAVAFWCDPISGHATLYWYRQILGQGPELLVQFQDESVVDDSQLPKDRFSAERLKGVDSTLKIQPAELGDSAMYLCASSIAGVATGELFFGEGSRLTVL.

This rearrangement joins TRBV2 to TRBJ2-2; D not certain. V shed 0 bases and J shed 10 bases, with 0 bases lying between them. Germline-derived CDR1 and CDR2 are SNHLY and FYNNEI. This CDR3 spans 10 amino acids. The CDR3 sequence is CASSEAELFF. In DNA form, the CDR3 reads TGTGCCAGCAGTGAAGCGGAGCTGTTTTTT. Using reference TRBV2 and TRBJ2-2 for the parts outside the CDR3, the full variable domain is EPEVTQTPSHQVTQMGQEVILRCVPISNHLYFYWYRQILGQKVEFLVSFYNNEISEKSEIFDDQFSVERPDGSNFTLKIRSTKLEDSAMYFCASSEAELFFGEGSRLTVL.